This T cell receptor beta chain was captured by sequencing in a study of control samples from healthy donors and cancer patients. Only in-frame clones appear in the TCRdb table, and some are missing; sequencing was by immunoSEQ multiplex PCR. This table holds approximately 86,000 clones, approximately 95% found once. The CDR3 consists of 13 residues. CDR1 SGHTA and CDR2 FQGNSA come from the germline V gene. Trimming removed 5 bases from V and 2 bases from J, with 10 bases in between. Sequencing input: blood. The sequence derives from a woman under 40 in good health. The chain is built from TRBV7-2 and TRBJ2-7, with TRBD1 as a possible D gene (6 bases). The CDR3 region is CASSIQGPYEQYF. CDR3 DNA: TGTGCCAGCAGCATTCAGGGGCCCTACGAGCAGTACTTC. Based on the CDR3 plus reference TRBV7-2 and TRBJ2-7, the full variable domain is GAGVSQSPSNKVTEKGKDVELRCDPISGHTALYWYRQSLGQGLEFLIYFQGNSAPDKSGLPSDRFSAERTGGSVSTLTIQRTQQEDSAVYLCASSIQGPYEQYFGPGTRLTVT.